A single sample is the source of the 5 T cell receptor beta chains below, sequenced in a study of shared clonotypes between healthy human individuals. The protocol was immunoSEQ multiplex PCR, while the TCRdb copy is restricted to in-frame clones and leaves out a portion. The data show some 300,000 clones, more than 60% seen once. Source material: memory CD4+ T cells sorted from blood. Subset noted: CD45RA-negative fraction. The source is a man aged 25 to 40 in good health.

The rearrangement links TRBV5-4 to TRBJ2-5; 14 nucleotides match TRBD2. Per the germline V gene, CDR1 is SGHNT and CDR2 is YYREEE (reference sequence). V was pared by 4 bases and J by 5 bases, with 10 bases of the junction left unmatched. The CDR3 contains 17 residues. The CDR3 protein is CASSLGGTSGSRETQYF. The CDR3, as DNA: TGTGCCAGCAGCCTGGGTGGGACTAGCGGGAGTAGGGAGACCCAGTACTTC. Based on the CDR3 plus reference TRBV5-4 and TRBJ2-5, the full variable domain is ETGVTQSPTHLIKTRGQQVTLRCSSQSGHNTVSWYQQALGQGPQFIFQYYREEENGRGNFPPRFSGLQFPNYSSELNVNALELDDSALYLCASSLGGTSGSRETQYFGPGTRLLVL.

This chain joins TRBV4-1 and TRBJ2-7, with 9 nucleotides matching TRBD2. V dropped 0 bases and J dropped 2; count of bases not matched to a gene: 5. The CDR3 contains 16 residues. The V gene's germline CDR1 is MGHRA and CDR2 YSYEKL. CDR3 DNA: TGCGCCAGCAGCCAAGATCTAGCGGGGAACCCCTACGAGCAGTACTTC. This encodes CASSQDLAGNPYEQYF.

CDR3 protein: CASSINRGSEQFF. The CDR3 nucleotides are TGTGCCAGTAGTATTAATCGAGGAAGTGAGCAGTTCTTC. The chain employs TRBV19 and TRBJ2-1; no firm D call. Germline loops: CDR1 LNHDA, CDR2 SQIVND (reference sequence). The CDR3 contains 13 residues. With 3 bases removed from V and 9 bases from J, the gap between germline ends came to 12 bases.

In nucleotides, the CDR3 is TGTGCCAGCAGCTTCCGGCGAGGATCTGAAGCTTTCTTT. It encodes CASSFRRGSEAFF. V usage is TRBV11-3 and J usage is TRBJ1-1; D not certain. Trimming removed 3 bases from V and 6 bases from J, with 11 bases in between. There are 13 residues in the CDR3. Germline CDR1 and CDR2: SGHNT and YENEEA.

The sample holds one count of this clone. The rearrangement links TRBV4-3 to TRBJ1-4; D is uncertain. Per the germline V gene, CDR1 is LGHNA and CDR2 is YSLEER. The CDR3 length is 13 residues. V lost 0 bases to trimming and J lost 13 bases, with 12 bases between them. This CDR3 reads CASSQEGSRGLFF. The CDR3 DNA reads as TGCGCCAGCAGCCAAGAGGGGTCTCGGGGACTGTTTTTT.